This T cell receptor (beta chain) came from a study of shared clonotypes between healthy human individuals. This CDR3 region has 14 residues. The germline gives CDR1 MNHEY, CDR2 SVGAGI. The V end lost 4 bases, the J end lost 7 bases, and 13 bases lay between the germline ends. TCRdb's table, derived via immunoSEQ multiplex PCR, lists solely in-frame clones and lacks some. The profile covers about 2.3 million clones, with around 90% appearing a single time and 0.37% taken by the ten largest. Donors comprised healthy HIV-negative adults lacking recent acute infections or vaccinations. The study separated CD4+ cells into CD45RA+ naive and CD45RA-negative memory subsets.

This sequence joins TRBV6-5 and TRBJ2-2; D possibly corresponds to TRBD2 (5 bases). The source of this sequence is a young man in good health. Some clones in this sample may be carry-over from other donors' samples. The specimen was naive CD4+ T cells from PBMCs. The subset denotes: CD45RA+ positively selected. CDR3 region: CASSFTSIGGELFF. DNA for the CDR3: TGTGCCAGCAGTTTTACTAGTATAGGCGGGGAGCTGTTTTTT.